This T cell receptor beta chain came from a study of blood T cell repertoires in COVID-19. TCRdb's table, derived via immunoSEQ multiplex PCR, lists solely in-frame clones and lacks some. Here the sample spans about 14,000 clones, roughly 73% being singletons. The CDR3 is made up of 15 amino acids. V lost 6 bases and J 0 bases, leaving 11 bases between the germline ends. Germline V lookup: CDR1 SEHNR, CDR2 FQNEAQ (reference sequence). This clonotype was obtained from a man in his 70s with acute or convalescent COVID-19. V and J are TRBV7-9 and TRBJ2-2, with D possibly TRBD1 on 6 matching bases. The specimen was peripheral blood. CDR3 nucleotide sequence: TGTGCCAGCAGACCAGGGGCCTCGAACACCGGGGAGCTGTTTTTT. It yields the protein CASRPGASNTGELFF.